The 22 T cell receptor beta chains below all came from one sample that was sequenced in a study of OX40 agonist ivuxolimab in advanced cancers. This table comes from immunoSEQ multiplex PCR, and its TCRdb copy is limited to in-frame clones, with some not included. The profile shows about 60,000 clones, around 90% of them singletons. The starting material was CD4+ or CD8+ T cells sorted from blood, obtained in a trial of the OX40 agonist ivuxolimab. The receptors shown here come from an adult with an advanced solid tumor such as melanoma, head and neck, liver or kidney cancer.

The chain joins TRBV9 to TRBJ2-4; D not certain. This CDR3 contains 15 residues. Germline CDR1 is SGDLS and CDR2 is YYNGEE. V was shortened by 3 bases and J by 2 bases, with 12 bases between the two germline ends. The CDR3, as DNA: TGTGCCAGCAGCGGCAGCGAGGCCTCCAAAAACATTCAGTACTTC. Translation: CASSGSEASKNIQYF.

This clone was detected once. The chain carries TRBV19 and TRBJ1-1; D is possibly TRBD1 (5 bases). Trimming took 1 base from V and 5 from J, leaving 11 bases between them. CDR3 length: 14 amino acids. CDR1 is LNHDA and CDR2 is SQIVND in the germline V gene (reference sequence). Here the CDR3 DNA reads TGTGCCAGTAGTATAGGGCAGGGAAGAACTGAAGCTTTCTTT. As protein: CASSIGQGRTEAFF.

The chain couples TRBV7-8 to TRBJ2-7; 14 positions match TRBD2. J gave up 0 bases and V 1 base, and 2 bases lay outside the gene matches. The CDR3 is 17 residues long. CDR1 is SGHVS, CDR2 FQNEAQ, per germline. CDR3 loop: CASSLVGTSGSSYEQYF. The CDR3 region has the DNA TGTGCCAGCAGCTTAGTAGGGACTAGCGGGAGCTCCTACGAGCAGTACTTC.

CDR3 residues: CASSVGLGTAYNEQFF. For the CDR3, the DNA is TGTGCCAGCAGCGTAGGACTAGGGACAGCCTACAATGAGCAGTTCTTC. The V gene is TRBV9, the J gene TRBJ2-1; D may be TRBD1 (7 bases). CDR3 size: 16 residues. The germline CDR1 and CDR2 sequences are SGDLS and YYNGEE. The V and J ends lost 0 bases and 2 bases respectively, with 12 bases between them.

The rearrangement uses TRBV6-5 and TRBJ1-5, with D unclear. Trimming removed 6 bases at V and 8 bases at J, with 11 bases between. The V gene's germline CDR1 is MNHEY and CDR2 SVGAGI. This CDR3 is 12 amino acids long. The CDR3 region has the DNA TGTGCCAGCAGCCAGGACGAGAAGCCCCAGCATTTT. It yields the protein CASSQDEKPQHF.

The J gene is TRBJ2-5, the V gene TRBV29-1; the D call may be TRBD1 or TRBD2 (6 bases each). Germline-derived CDR1 and CDR2 are SQVTM and ANQGSEA. Deletions cut 5 bases from V and 5 bases from J, with 9 bases between. The length of the CDR3 is 11 residues. The CDR3: CSVRGQETQYF. The CDR3 DNA reads TGCAGCGTTCGGGGGCAGGAGACCCAGTACTTC.

The chain uses TRBV6-1 and TRBJ2-7, with D tentatively TRBD1 (7 bases). The germline gives CDR1 MNHNS, CDR2 SASEGT. Trimming took off 5 bases at V and 0 bases at J, with 14 bases between the two ends. CDR3 length: 15 amino acids. The CDR3 DNA reads as TGTGCCAGCAGTCTCCCAGGGGGGAGCTCCTACGAGCAGTACTTC. This codes for CASSLPGGSSYEQYF.

The chain is built from TRBV27 and TRBJ2-3, with D maybe TRBD1 (5 bases). Germline CDR1 MNHEY, CDR2 SMNVEV (reference sequence). V lost 4 bases to trimming and J lost 1 base, with 12 bases between them. The CDR3 covers 15 residues. In nucleotides, the CDR3 is TGTGCCAGCAGTTACTTAGGGGTTGGCACAGATACGCAGTATTTT. Amino acid sequence: CASSYLGVGTDTQYF.

This chain links TRBV7-9 with TRBJ2-3; no firm D call. The CDR3 has 14 residues. Germline V CDR1 and CDR2: SEHNR, FQNEAQ (reference sequence). The V gene lost 4 bases and the J gene lost 3 bases, with 11 bases spanning the gap. The CDR3 DNA reads as TGTGCCAGCAGCTCCCCCCTTATTACAGATACGCAGTATTTT. Translated: CASSSPLITDTQYF.

CDR3 sequence (DNA): TGTGCCAGCAGCCTGGGACTAGCGGGAGGGTATGAGCAGTTCTTC. Its protein is CASSLGLAGGYEQFF. The chain employs TRBV11-2 and TRBJ2-1, with 16 nucleotides matching TRBD2. The CDR3 totals 15 residues. V lost 5 bases, J lost 8 bases, and 3 bases stayed unmatched. The germline V gene encodes CDR1 SGHAT and CDR2 FQNNGV.

The gene calls are TRBV28 and TRBJ2-5; 14 positions match TRBD2. V was clipped by 5 bases and J by 5 bases; unmatched bases: 7. Germline values: CDR1 MDHEN, CDR2 SYDVKM. The CDR3 has 16 residues. The CDR3 is CASSGPGLAGEETQYF. Here the CDR3 DNA reads TGTGCCAGCAGTGGGCCGGGACTAGCGGGGGAGGAGACCCAGTACTTC.

The chain uses TRBV7-9 and TRBJ2-7; tentative D call: TRBD1 (6 bases). Germline V CDR1 and CDR2: SEHNR, FQNEAQ (reference sequence). The V and J ends lost 6 bases and 7 bases respectively, with 19 bases between them. This CDR3 is built from 14 residues. CDR3 nucleotides: TGTGCCAGCAGATCGTCTTTGGGGGCTGAGGAGCAGTACTTC. It specifies CASRSSLGAEEQYF.

CDR3 amino acids: CASTQPGTVSYEQYF. For the CDR3, the DNA is TGTGCCAGCACCCAACCCGGGACAGTCTCCTACGAGCAGTACTTC. The gene calls are TRBV28 and TRBJ2-7; 7 bases fit TRBD1. The CDR3 loop spans 15 amino acids. From germline, CDR1 is MDHEN and CDR2 SYDVKM. V lost 7 bases to trimming and J lost 0 bases; unmatched junction nucleotides: 9. Full variable domain (missing parts from reference TRBV28 and TRBJ2-7): DVKVTQSSRYLVKRTGEKVFLECVQDMDHENMFWYRQDPGLGLRLIYFSYDVKMKEKGDIPEGYSVSREKKERFSLILESASTNQTSMYLCASTQPGTVSYEQYFGPGTRLTVT.

This clone was seen only once. This chain connects TRBV27 to TRBJ2-5; D might be TRBD1 (6 bases). Deletions cut 7 bases from V and 2 bases from J, with 17 bases between. From germline, CDR1 is MNHEY and CDR2 SMNVEV (reference sequence). There are 15 residues in the CDR3. The CDR3 loop is CASITNRGGQETQYF. The CDR3 DNA sequence: TGTGCCAGCATCACTAACAGAGGGGGACAAGAGACCCAGTACTTC.

The rearrangement links TRBV7-6 to TRBJ1-3; D not resolved. The CDR3 has 16 residues. The V and J ends lost 4 bases and 0 bases respectively, with 13 bases between them. Germline-derived CDR1 and CDR2 are SGHVS and FNYEAQ. As DNA, the CDR3 is TGTGCCAGCAGCTCGCGCTTAGGGAGCTCTGGAAACACCATATATTTT. The encoded protein is CASSSRLGSSGNTIYF.

The chain has TRBV30 and TRBJ2-5; weak D call: TRBD2 (6 bases). Germline V lookup: CDR1 GTSNPN, CDR2 SVGIG (reference sequence). The CDR3 runs 15 residues. Trimming removed 0 bases from V and 1 base from J, with 12 bases in between. CDR3: CAWSVPGDSQETQYF. In DNA, the CDR3 is TGTGCCTGGAGTGTACCGGGAGACTCCCAAGAGACCCAGTACTTC.

This clone was recorded only once. V is TRBV9 and J is TRBJ2-7; the D gene is possibly TRBD1 (5 bases). Looked up from germline, CDR1 is SGDLS and CDR2 is YYNGEE. Trimming took off 4 bases at V and 4 bases at J, with 21 bases between the two ends. The CDR3 covers 16 residues. The CDR3 DNA sequence: TGTGCCAGCAGCAGATCGGCAGGGAAAATTCCTTACGAGCAGTACTTC. This sequence encodes CASSRSAGKIPYEQYF.

The J gene is TRBJ1-1, the V gene TRBV30; D is possibly TRBD1 (5 bases). The germline V gene encodes CDR1 GTSNPN and CDR2 SVGIG (reference sequence). Deletions cut 6 bases from V and 5 bases from J, with 16 bases between. The CDR3 totals 13 residues. Written as DNA, the CDR3 is TGTGCCTGTCGCGGGGGGGTGAGAACTGAAGCTTTCTTT. Protein: CACRGGVRTEAFF.

This CDR3 reads CASSPSRTGDMNYGYTF. The CDR3 DNA reads as TGTGCCAGCTCACCATCAAGGACAGGGGATATGAACTATGGCTACACCTTC. The chain joins TRBV18 to TRBJ1-2; 9 nucleotides line up with TRBD1. CDR1 and CDR2 (germline): KGHSH, LQKENI. The CDR3 is 17 amino acids. J gave up 2 bases and V 2 bases, and 9 bases lay outside the gene matches.

The chain couples TRBV30 to TRBJ2-1; D unresolved. The CDR3 sequence is 16 residues long. CDR1 GTSNPN and CDR2 SVGIG come from the germline V gene (reference sequence). The germline V and J ends were trimmed by 5 bases and 2 bases, with 19 bases remaining between them. The CDR3 sequence: CAWAAASASTYNEQFF. DNA of the CDR3: TGTGCCTGGGCGGCCGCGTCAGCGAGTACCTACAATGAGCAGTTCTTC.

The CDR3 coding sequence is TGTGCCAGCAGTTACTCCGCAGGGCTGCAGGGCAATGAGCAGTTCTTC. Translating gives CASSYSAGLQGNEQFF. The chain joins TRBV6-5 to TRBJ2-1; perhaps TRBD1 as D (5 bases). Germline V CDR1 and CDR2: MNHEY, SVGAGI. CDR3 length equals 16 residues. Trimming left V 0 bases short and J 6 bases short, with 15 bases between.

The J gene is TRBJ2-3, the V gene TRBV2, with 8 bases that match TRBD2. Unmatched junction bases numbered 3, after V lost 2 bases and J lost 2 bases. Germline assignment: CDR1 SNHLY and CDR2 FYNNEI. The CDR3 extends over 15 amino acids. In DNA, the CDR3 is TGTGCCAGCAGTGAACTAGCGGGCTACACAGATACGCAGTATTTT. Protein product: CASSELAGYTDTQYF.